These 4 T cell receptor beta chains share one sample of origin, sequenced in a study of tumor-infiltrating lymphocytes in primary liver carcinoma (TCRdb year 2017). The reads were generated on an Illumina HiSeq 2500. A constant-region primer and ProtoScript II reverse transcriptase were used to reverse-transcribe TCRbeta-specific cDNA from about 0.55 ug total RNA. Construction of the TCRbeta libraries relied on three nested rounds of multiplex PCR, following a slightly modified ARM-PCR procedure. Each of the first two PCR rounds ran for approximately 11 cycles using multiplex TRBV1-TRBV30 forward primers together with a Cbeta reverse primer. The raw public reads went through TCRdb reprocessing: fastp at Q25, MiXCR clone calling, in-frame beta chains kept. All rows with the same CDR3 protein become a single entry with the most common DNA and genes. For this sample the table gives fewer than 50,000 distinct CDR3 sequences, of which more than 60% were detected only once. The top ten constitute about 37% of the sample.

Without any cell sorting, total RNA and DNA were extracted together from 20-30 mg of bulk tissue using the AllPrep DNA/RNA mini kit. The source material was tumor-adjacent normal liver tissue. These receptors were obtained from a woman in her twenties or thirties with primary liver carcinoma and hepatitis B virus infection.

The V and J genes are TRBV12-3 or TRBV12-4 and TRBJ2-7; tentatively, D is TRBD2 (5 bases). The CDR3 is 14 residues long. The CDR3 spells CVNSFEGLTVGQYF. The CDR3 nucleotides read TGTGTCAACAGTTTCGAGGGCCTTACTGTGGGGCAGTACTTC.

The chain employs TRBV4-2 and TRBJ1-5; D is uncertain. The CDR3 runs 15 residues. In germline, CDR1 is LGHNA, CDR2 YNFKEQ. V lost 0 bases, J lost 5 bases, and 11 bases lay in between. The CDR3 bases are TGTGCCAGCAGCCAAGATATGGTATTGGATCAGCCCCAGCATTTT. Its translation: CASSQDMVLDQPQHF.

As to this clonotype: A much larger clonotype is one base distant, so this may be a read error. This CDR3 fails to terminate in the conserved phenylalanine or tryptophan, so it likely reflects a read error. The chain combines TRBV7-9 with TRBJ2-2; 8 bases are a match to TRBD2. Germline-derived CDR1 and CDR2 are SEHNR and FQNEAQ (reference sequence). Trimming at V came to 3 bases and at J to 0 bases, leaving 6 bases not matched to a gene. This CDR3 spans 17 amino acids. The CDR3 here is CASSFPLGRANTGELFL. CDR3 bases: TGTGCCAGCAGCTTCCCCCTCGGGAGGGCGAACACCGGGGAGCTGTTTTTA.

The chain is built from TRBV4-1 and TRBJ2-7; D is perhaps TRBD2 (5 bases). Trimming left V 1 base short and J 6 bases short, with 16 bases between. The CDR3 length is 15 residues. Germline values: CDR1 MGHRA, CDR2 YSYEKL. The CDR3 here is CASSQVFGIDCEQYF. In DNA form, the CDR3 reads TGCGCCAGCAGCCAAGTCTTCGGGATAGACTGCGAGCAGTACTTC.